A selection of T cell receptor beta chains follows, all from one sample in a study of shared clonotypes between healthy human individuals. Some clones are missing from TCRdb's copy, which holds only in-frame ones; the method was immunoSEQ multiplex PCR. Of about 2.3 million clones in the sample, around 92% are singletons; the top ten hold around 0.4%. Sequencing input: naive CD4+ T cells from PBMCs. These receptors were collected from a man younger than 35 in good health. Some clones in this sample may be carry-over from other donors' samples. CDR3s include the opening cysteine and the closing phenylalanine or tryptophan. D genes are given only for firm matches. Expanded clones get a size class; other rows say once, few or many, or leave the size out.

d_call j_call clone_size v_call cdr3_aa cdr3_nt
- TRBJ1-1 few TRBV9 CASSVLPNTEAFF TGTGCCAGCAGCGTCCTCCCGAACACTGAAGCTTTCTTT
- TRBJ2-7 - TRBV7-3 CASTEPYEQYF TGTGCCAGCACCGAACCGTACGAGCAGTACTTC
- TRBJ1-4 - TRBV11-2 CASSLSDIRTTGEKLFF TGTGCCAGCAGCTTGTCAGATATCCGGACAACGGGTGAAAAACTGTTTTTT
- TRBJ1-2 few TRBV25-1 CASSPVRVTQPGYTF TGTGCCAGCAGTCCAGTTCGGGTTACCCAACCTGGCTACACCTTC
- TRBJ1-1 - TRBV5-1 CASSLVPRTTEAFF TGCGCCAGCAGCTTGGTGCCAAGGACCACTGAAGCTTTCTTT
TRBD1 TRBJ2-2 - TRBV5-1 CASTPPGQGRTGELFF TGCGCCAGCACCCCTCCGGGACAGGGCCGCACCGGGGAGCTGTTTTTT
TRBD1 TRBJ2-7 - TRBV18 CASSPQGAVVEQYF TGTGCCAGCTCACCCCAGGGGGCGGTCGTCGAGCAGTACTTC
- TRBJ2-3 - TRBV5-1 CASSLRKAGVTDTQYF TGCGCCAGCAGTCTTCGGAAGGCCGGAGTGACAGATACGCAGTATTTT
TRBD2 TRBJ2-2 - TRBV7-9 CASSLAAGGTGELFF TGTGCCAGCAGCTTAGCGGCGGGAGGCACCGGGGAGCTGTTTTTT
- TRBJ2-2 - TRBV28 CASSAGTAGTGELFF TGTGCCAGCAGTGCGGGGACAGCTGGAACCGGGGAGCTGTTTTTT
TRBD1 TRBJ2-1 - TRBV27 CASTLQGAPYNEQFF TGTGCCAGCACCCTACAGGGGGCGCCCTACAATGAGCAGTTCTTC
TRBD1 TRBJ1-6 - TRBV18 CASAGTGGESPLHF TGTGCCAGCGCCGGGACAGGGGGGGAGTCACCCCTCCACTTT
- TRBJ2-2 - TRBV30 CAWSLKGTGELSF TGTGCCTGGAGTCTCAAGGGCACCGGGGAGCTGTCTTTT
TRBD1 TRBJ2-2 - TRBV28 CASTGQVTGELFF TGTGCCAGCACCGGACAGGTCACCGGGGAGCTGTTTTTT
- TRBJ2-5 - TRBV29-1 CSWATRLQETQYF TGCAGCTGGGCAACAAGATTGCAAGAGACCCAGTACTTC
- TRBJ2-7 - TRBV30 CAWSTTESEQYF TGTGCCTGGAGTACGACAGAGTCCGAGCAGTACTTC
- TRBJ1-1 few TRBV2 CASASGAGTEAFF TGTGCCAGCGCGTCAGGGGCTGGCACTGAAGCTTTCTTT
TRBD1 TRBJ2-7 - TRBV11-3 CASSRDSAYEQYF TGTGCCAGCAGCCGGGACAGCGCCTACGAGCAGTACTTC
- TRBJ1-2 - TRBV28 CASSSRRDVYGYTF TGTGCCAGCAGTTCTCGACGGGACGTATATGGCTACACCTTC
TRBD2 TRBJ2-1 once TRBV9 CASSVGTSDYNEQFF TGTGCCAGCAGCGTCGGGACTAGCGACTACAATGAGCAGTTCTTC
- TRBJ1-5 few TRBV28 CANSGSGRNQPQHF TGTGCCAACTCAGGGTCAGGTCGCAATCAGCCCCAGCATTTT
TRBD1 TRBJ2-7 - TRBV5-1 CASSLGRQGRDEQYF TGCGCCAGCAGCTTGGGCCGACAGGGTCGCGACGAGCAGTACTTC